The rows below give T cell receptor beta chains drawn from one sample of a study of blood T cell repertoires in COVID-19. Clones were sequenced by immunoSEQ multiplex PCR, and TCRdb holds only the in-frame ones, with some missing. Among 200,000 to 250,000 clones listed, over 75% were seen once. The sequenced sample consisted of PBMCs or T cells enriched from blood (not recorded which). The origin of the receptors is a man aged 25-45 years in a cohort exposed to, infected with or recovered from COVID-19 (not recorded which). CDR3s include the opening cysteine and the closing phenylalanine or tryptophan. A D gene is named only where the DNA matches it firmly. Where a row states a size, it is once, few, many or the class of an expanded clone; other rows omit it.

CDR3 protein | CDR3 DNA | J gene | clone size | V gene | D gene
CASSGRTRANTGELFF | TGTGCCAGTAGTGGTAGGACACGCGCGAACACCGGGGAGCTGTTTTTT | TRBJ2-2 | . | TRBV19 | .
CASRTGVNTGELFF | TGTGCCAGCAGGACCGGGGTGAACACCGGGGAGCTGTTTTTT | TRBJ2-2 | few | TRBV6-5 | .
CASHPGLDYEQYF | TGTGCCAGTCACCCGGGACTGGACTACGAGCAGTACTTC | TRBJ2-7 | . | TRBV6-5 | .
CSASGQVQNIQYF | TGCAGTGCTAGTGGACAGGTGCAAAACATTCAGTACTTC | TRBJ2-4 | . | TRBV20-1 | TRBD1
CASTRTVASYEQYF | TGTGCCAGCACCAGGACAGTTGCTTCCTACGAGCAGTACTTC | TRBJ2-7 | once | TRBV6-5 | .
CASSLKQGNEQFF | TGTGCCAGCAGCCTAAAACAGGGGAATGAGCAGTTCTTC | TRBJ2-1 | . | TRBV5-8 | TRBD1
CASSLAGQGRTEAFF | TGTGCCAGCAGCTTAGCGGGACAGGGGCGGACTGAAGCTTTCTTT | TRBJ1-1 | . | TRBV7-3 | TRBD1
CASSSTSGSLGEQYF | TGTGCCAGCAGCTCGACTAGCGGGAGCCTCGGCGAGCAGTACTTC | TRBJ2-7 | . | TRBV5-4 | TRBD2
CASSYRTGGQETQYF | TGCGCCAGCAGCTATAGGACAGGGGGCCAAGAGACCCAGTACTTC | TRBJ2-5 | . | TRBV5-1 | TRBD1
CASSAKDMANEQFF | TGTGCCAGCAGCGCTAAGGACATGGCCAATGAGCAGTTCTTC | TRBJ2-1 | . | TRBV9 | .
CSAQGTYTGELFF | TGCAGCGCACAGGGGACTTACACCGGGGAGCTGTTTTTT | TRBJ2-2 | . | TRBV29-1 | .
CASSATSGNTGELFF | TGCGCCAGCAGTGCAACTAGCGGGAACACCGGGGAGCTGTTTTTT | TRBJ2-2 | . | TRBV10-2 | TRBD2
CASSQTASGDTDTQYF | TGTGCCAGCAGTCAAACCGCTAGCGGGGACACAGATACGCAGTATTTT | TRBJ2-3 | once | TRBV28 | TRBD2
CASSFFGTGTSEAFF | TGTGCCAGCAGCTTTTTTGGGACAGGGACATCGGAAGCTTTCTTT | TRBJ1-1 | . | TRBV7-2 | TRBD1
CASSFGAATNEKLFF | TGTGCCAGCAGTTTTGGGGCAGCAACTAATGAAAAACTGTTTTTT | TRBJ1-4 | . | TRBV28 | .
CASSLSPGSHPYGYTF | TGTGCCAGCAGCCTTAGTCCGGGGAGCCATCCTTATGGCTACACCTTC | TRBJ1-2 | . | TRBV2 | .
CASIPALGAREPQHF | TGTGCCAGCATTCCCGCCCTCGGTGCCCGGGAGCCCCAGCATTTT | TRBJ1-5 | . | TRBV28 | .
CASRSVGLGETEAFF | TGTGCCAGTAGATCCGTTGGTCTAGGGGAAACTGAAGCTTTCTTT | TRBJ1-1 | once | TRBV19 | .
CATSRDLRLVGYNEQFF | TGTGCCACCAGCAGAGATCTCCGGCTAGTGGGTTACAATGAGCAGTTCTTC | TRBJ2-1 | . | TRBV15 | .
CASSLAGVAYEQYF | TGCGCCAGCAGCTTAGCAGGGGTTGCCTACGAGCAGTACTTC | TRBJ2-7 | . | TRBV5-1 | .
CASSRGRNEKLFF | TGTGCCAGCAGTCGGGGGAGGAATGAAAAACTGTTTTTT | TRBJ1-4 | . | TRBV14 | .
CAISTQGITSTDTQYF | TGTGCCATCAGTACCCAGGGGATTACTAGCACAGATACGCAGTATTTT | TRBJ2-3 | . | TRBV10-3 | .
CASSPWRGANTEAFF | TGTGCCAGCAGCCCATGGAGGGGTGCGAACACTGAAGCTTTCTTT | TRBJ1-1 | . | TRBV11-2 | .
CASSKGGGLSYNEQFF | TGTGCCAGTAGTAAGGGAGGAGGTCTCTCCTACAATGAGCAGTTCTTC | TRBJ2-1 | . | TRBV19 | .
CASSTGTGAIQYF | TGTGCCAGCAGCACCGGGACAGGGGCCATTCAGTACTTC | TRBJ2-4 | many | TRBV5-6 | TRBD1
CASSSRGTGRATLHF | TGTGCCAGCAGCTCGCGGGGTACAGGAAGGGCCACCCTCCACTTT | TRBJ1-6 | . | TRBV13 | .
CATSRTRGRGFNEQFF | TGTGCCACCAGCCGAACCCGAGGCAGGGGTTTCAATGAGCAGTTCTTC | TRBJ2-1 | many | TRBV15 | .
CASSSWASGVQYEQFF | TGCGCCAGCAGCTCCTGGGCTAGCGGAGTACAATACGAGCAGTTCTTC | TRBJ2-1 | . | TRBV4-1 | TRBD2
CSAMTGEDYEQYF | TGCAGCGCCATGACAGGGGAGGACTACGAGCAGTACTTC | TRBJ2-7 | . | TRBV29-1 | TRBD1
CASSVDSTGANVLTF | TGTGCCAGCAGTGTCGACAGTACTGGGGCCAACGTCCTGACTTTC | TRBJ2-6 | many | TRBV6-4 | .
CASSASGQGYEQYF | TGTGCCAGCAGCGCGTCCGGACAGGGCTACGAGCAGTACTTC | TRBJ2-7 | . | TRBV9 | TRBD1
CASSEERQGTETQYF | TGTGCCAGCAGTGAAGAGCGACAGGGAACGGAGACCCAGTACTTC | TRBJ2-5 | . | TRBV2 | TRBD1
CASSPPSPLGTGVTEAFF | TGTGCCAGCTCACCCCCTTCCCCATTAGGGACAGGGGTCACTGAAGCTTTCTTT | TRBJ1-1 | . | TRBV18 | TRBD1
CASSLSGQGPTEAFF | TGTGCCAGCAGTTTATCCGGACAGGGTCCCACTGAAGCTTTCTTT | TRBJ1-1 | . | TRBV27 | TRBD1
CASSQEWDRGSEAFF | TGTGCCAGCAGCCAAGAGTGGGACAGGGGATCTGAAGCTTTCTTT | TRBJ1-1 | . | TRBV4-2 | TRBD1
CASSAGTGAPYEQYF | TGTGCCAGCAGCGCAGGGACAGGGGCCCCCTACGAGCAGTACTTC | TRBJ2-7 | . | TRBV11-2 | TRBD1
CASSLIRGGTQYF | TGTGCCAGCAGCCTAATTAGGGGGGGAACCCAGTACTTC | TRBJ2-5 | . | TRBV9 | .
CASSIGGTELFF | TGTGCCAGTAGTATTGGAGGGACGGAACTGTTTTTT | TRBJ1-4 | . | TRBV19 | .
CASSLDRMNTEAFF | TGCGCCAGCAGTCTCGACAGGATGAACACTGAAGCTTTCTTT | TRBJ1-1 | . | TRBV5-1 | .
CASSPGQARDQPQHF | TGTGCCAGCAGCCCGGGACAGGCCCGCGATCAGCCCCAGCATTTT | TRBJ1-5 | . | TRBV2 | TRBD1
CASSSYTGELFF | TGTGCCAGCAGCTCGTACACCGGGGAGCTGTTTTTT | TRBJ2-2 | . | TRBV9 | .